Sequencing of this TCR beta chain was carried out in a study of regulatory and conventional T cells in RAG deficiency. Repertoires were generated with immunoSEQ multiplex PCR, while TCRdb's copy carries only in-frame clones and drops some. The sample shows about 46,000 clones, over 80% of them seen only once. Blood CD4+ CD25-low CD127-high conventional T cells supplied the genomic DNA template. The same sample was also used in a study of regulatory T cells. From that study: The PCR used 52 TRBV and 13 TRBJ primers.

The source material was CD4+ effector T cells sorted from blood. The receptor's source is a human donor in good health.

CDR3 residues: CASSLRGGGPSGTYEQYF. CDR3 sequence (DNA): TGTGCCAGCAGCTTAAGAGGGGGTGGGCCTAGCGGGACCTACGAGCAGTACTTC. The chain couples TRBV11-2 to TRBJ2-7; 9 bases map to TRBD2. The CDR3 contains 18 residues. Losses at the gene ends were 2 bases for V and 2 bases for J; bases not matched to a gene: 13. CDR1 and CDR2 (germline): SGHAT, FQNNGV. The full variable domain, in which reference TRBV11-2 and TRBJ2-7 provide the parts outside the CDR3, is EAGVAQSPRYKIIEKRQSVAFWCNPISGHATLYWYQQILGQGPKLLIQFQNNGVVDDSQLPKDRFSAERLKGVDSTLKIQPAKLEDSAVYLCASSLRGGGPSGTYEQYFGPGTRLTVT.